A selection of T cell receptor beta chains follows, all from one sample in a study of T-cell memory formation after mild COVID-19. In TCRdb, the 5' RACE reads were re-called with MiXCR into one record per CDR3 protein. The sample lists under 250,000 distinct CDR3 sequences, approximately 10% occurring once. Sequencing input: PBMCs or a T cell subset sorted from them (not recorded which). These receptors originate from a young man who had mild COVID-19 (a few samples of this study predate the infection). Cell type and time point are not known. Both conserved end residues are part of each CDR3. The D gene is left open where the match is weak. Clone size is stated in some rows and not others, as once, few, many or a class when expanded.

D: .
V: TRBV7-9
size: few
J: TRBJ1-1
CDR3: CASSELRGDTEAFF
DNA: TGTGCCAGCAGCGAACTACGAGGGGACACTGAAGCTTTCTTT

D: .
V: TRBV6-5
size: many
J: TRBJ2-3
CDR3: CASSYWQGRGDTQYF
DNA: TGTGCCAGCAGCTACTGGCAGGGGAGAGGGGATACGCAGTATTTT

D: TRBD1
V: TRBV20-1
size: .
J: TRBJ1-5
CDR3: CSATGQGIWNQPQHF
DNA: TGCAGTGCTACGGGACAGGGGATATGGAATCAGCCCCAGCATTTT

D: TRBD2
V: TRBV29-1
size: .
J: TRBJ2-1
CDR3: CSVRVTSGGQRQFF
DNA: TGCAGCGTCCGTGTAACTAGCGGGGGCCAAAGGCAGTTCTTC

D: .
V: TRBV6-1
size: .
J: TRBJ2-2
CDR3: CAGGVFLTGELFF
DNA: TGCGCCGGGGGCGTATTCCTCACCGGGGAGCTGTTTTTT

D: TRBD2
V: TRBV28
size: .
J: TRBJ2-1
CDR3: CASSPSGTSRPNEQFF
DNA: TGTGCCAGCAGTCCCTCCGGGACTAGCAGACCCAATGAGCAGTTCTTC

D: TRBD1
V: TRBV29-1
size: many
J: TRBJ1-1
CDR3: CSGWTGVETEAFF
DNA: TGCAGCGGATGGACAGGGGTGGAGACTGAAGCTTTCTTT

D: .
V: TRBV4-3
size: few
J: TRBJ2-5
CDR3: CASSQGWKGRETQYF
DNA: TGCGCCAGCAGCCAAGGGTGGAAAGGTAGAGAGACCCAGTACTTC

D: .
V: TRBV6-1
size: .
J: TRBJ2-5
CDR3: CASRPTGMETQYF
DNA: TGTGCCAGCAGGCCCACAGGGATGGAGACCCAGTACTTC

D: .
V: TRBV19
size: .
J: TRBJ1-6
CDR3: CASSTTRGLWYSPLHF
DNA: TGTGCCAGTAGTACGACGAGGGGATTATGGTATTCACCCCTCCACTTT

D: .
V: TRBV2
size: few
J: TRBJ1-5
CDR3: CASSELGQGYNQPQHF
DNA: TGTGCCAGCAGTGAACTTGGCCAGGGTTACAATCAGCCCCAGCATTTT

D: TRBD1
V: TRBV9
size: few
J: TRBJ2-3
CDR3: CASSGTGGFSTDTQYF
DNA: TGTGCCAGCAGCGGGACAGGGGGATTTAGCACAGATACGCAGTATTTT

D: .
V: TRBV7-3
size: few
J: TRBJ1-5
CDR3: CASSLGEGNQPQHF
DNA: TGTGCCAGCAGCTTAGGGGAAGGCAATCAGCCCCAGCATTTT

D: TRBD2
V: TRBV4-3
size: many
J: TRBJ2-3
CDR3: CASSQDRAGGLPDTQYF
DNA: TGCGCCAGCAGCCAAGATCGGGCGGGGGGGCTTCCAGATACGCAGTATTTT

D: TRBD2
V: TRBV7-2
size: many
J: TRBJ2-7
CDR3: CASSLQRGSPYEQYF
DNA: TGTGCCAGCAGCTTACAGCGGGGTTCCCCCTACGAGCAGTACTTC

D: .
V: TRBV7-2
size: once
J: TRBJ1-2
CDR3: CASSLAGPNYGYTF
DNA: TGTGCCAGCAGCTTGGCGGGCCCGAACTATGGCTACACCTTC

D: .
V: TRBV4-3
size: few
J: TRBJ2-2
CDR3: CAPVVRANTGELFF
DNA: TGCGCCCCCGTGGTGAGGGCGAACACCGGGGAGCTGTTTTTT

D: .
V: TRBV5-1
size: many
J: TRBJ2-7
CDR3: CASKRDVGSYEQYF
DNA: TGCGCCAGCAAGAGGGACGTGGGTTCCTACGAGCAGTACTTC

D: .
V: TRBV4-3
size: .
J: TRBJ1-2
CDR3: CASSQELREASRGGYTF
DNA: TGCGCCAGCAGCCAAGAACTCAGGGAGGCCTCGCGGGGTGGCTACACCTTC

D: .
V: TRBV14
size: .
J: TRBJ2-7
CDR3: CASSQGHLGEQYF
DNA: TGTGCCAGCAGCCAAGGACACCTCGGCGAGCAGTACTTC